This paragraph covers one T cell receptor beta chain sequence. The antigen it binds to is not known. No qualities accompany the bases; no much larger clone lies one base away. The CDR3, cysteine through phenylalanine, is 13 amino acids long. Just CDR3 DNA is preserved here, 39 bases in frame from base 1. TCRbeta CDR3 regions were amplified from genomic DNA using the immunoSEQ Assay, a bias-controlled multiplex PCR. The paper's data handling went like this. Within the assay, amplification of reference gene primers was used to estimate how many nucleated cells each sample contained. To quantify the absolute abundance of each unique TCRbeta CDR3 rearrangement, sequence reads were collapsed and filtered. For each sample, productive Simpson clonality was calculated as the square root of Simpson's diversity index across productive rearrangements. Not all clones reach the TCRdb copy of this immuneACCESS table, which keeps in-frame sequences only. Checked studies attribute under half of the gap to unresolved V genes and leave the rest unexplained. V and J calls and clone size are as listed in that table; D and trimming were resolved from the DNA. The sample contains about 370,000 clones, roughly 90% of them found a single time. The top ten hold 1.7% of the sample.

In the prospective study, participants were about 18 to 90 years old, resided in about two dozen geographic areas of the United States, and were enrolled through a virtual design. To assign participants to cohorts, the prospective study relied on clinical history that participants themselves reported in a screening survey and a study questionnaire. Recovered participants in ImmuneRACE Cohort 3 were defined by two consecutive negative NP/OP PCR tests, clearance by a healthcare professional, or resolution of symptoms. In the prospective study, whole blood, serum and a nasopharyngeal or oropharyngeal swab were collected from each participant by mobile phlebotomists. Prospective study participants could optionally give additional blood draws and questionnaires over an approximately two-month period. Blood samples from the prospective study were shipped frozen or at room temperature prior to DNA extraction.

This specimen comes from a study of blood T cell repertoires in COVID-19 (dated by TCRdb to 2020 to 2022). General notes on the study: Samples from collaborators originated in the United States, Italy and Spain and spanned both the acute and convalescent phases of COVID-19. The prospective study material was composed of cDNA or gDNA derived from T cells, B-cell-depleted T cells, or PBMCs. The dataset comprised deeply sampled blood TCRbeta repertoires from subjects exposed to, actively infected with, or recovered from COVID-19. The repertoires were made available in a free public database intended to serve as a resource for research on the immune response to SARS-CoV-2. The samples were drawn from two sources: the first 160 participants of the ongoing ImmuneRACE study, and 950 to 1,500 subjects contributed by 6 global collaborators. Sample metadata almost always included a de-identified subject ID, COVID-19 status, age in years and sex. Where HLA class I and class II types were available, the types were taken from metadata supplied by the sample provider, not from assay-based typing.

What the research found in general, with its limitations: The amount of clinical and demographic metadata varied by source and participant and was provided uncurated.

Sequencing was performed on PBMCs or T cells enriched from blood (not recorded which). This TCR was recovered from a woman aged 25 to 45 who had recovered from COVID-19. The rearranged chain carries TRBV21-1 and TRBJ1-3. TRBV21-1 is noted as a pseudogene. The DNA sequence follows: TGTGCCAGCGACGCTAGCTCTGGAAACACCATATATTTT. Protein translation: CASDASSGNTIYF.